The 17 T cell receptor beta chains below come from one sample, sequenced in a study of human T cells and chemical hapten exposure. TCRdb called the RACE reads again in MiXCR, with one record for every CDR3 protein. This table holds 80,000 to 100,000 distinct CDR3 sequences, about 11% found once. Time point here: patch test 3, about 24 weeks after DPC sensitization. Indicated treatment: therapeutic diphenylcyclopropenone sensitization with weekly scalp DPC. The source material was whole blood, sampled in connection with sensitization to the hapten diphenylcyclopropenone (DPC). The receptors stem from a woman between 25 and 40 years old with alopecia areata. Some clones in this sample may be carry-over from other donors' samples.

This clonotype was counted many times. The V gene is TRBV20-1, the J gene TRBJ2-5, with 10 bases matching TRBD2. V lost 6 bases, J lost 1 base, and 8 bases stayed unmatched. Germline V CDR1 and CDR2: DFQATT, SNEGSKA (reference sequence). The CDR3 extends over 15 amino acids. The CDR3 loop is CSAPASGGPQETQYF. In DNA form, the CDR3 reads TGCAGTGCCCCTGCTAGCGGGGGACCCCAAGAGACCCAGTACTTC.

This clonotype showed up many times. V gene TRBV11-2 combines with J gene TRBJ2-1, with D maybe TRBD2 (6 bases). V was clipped by 3 bases and J by 0 bases, with 15 bases between them. The CDR3 totals 17 residues. Germline CDR1 SGHAT, CDR2 FQNNGV. The CDR3 bases are TGTGCCAGCAGCTTCTCTAGCGCCGGGAGCTCCTACAATGAGCAGTTCTTC. This encodes CASSFSSAGSSYNEQFF. The full variable domain, completed using reference TRBV11-2 and TRBJ2-1, is EAGVAQSPRYKIIEKRQSVAFWCNPISGHATLYWYQQILGQGPKLLIQFQNNGVVDDSQLPKDRFSAERLKGVDSTLKIQPAKLEDSAVYLCASSFSSAGSSYNEQFFGPGTRLTVL.

Details on this clonotype: A clone one base away is much larger, so this may be a read error. V gene TRBV3-1 combines with J gene TRBJ2-1; no clear D. The CDR3 is 14 residues long. Germline CDR1 is LGHDT and CDR2 is YNNKEL (reference sequence). The CDR3 sequence is CVSSQEPGAHEQFF. The CDR3 DNA reads TGTGTCAGCAGCCAAGAACCCGGTGCCCATGAGCAGTTCTTC.

This clonotype has a count of ten or more. The gene calls are TRBV7-2 and TRBJ2-4; D remains unclear. Trimming shortened V by 2 bases and J by 6 bases, and 8 bases separated the two germline ends. CDR1 and CDR2 from the germline V gene are SGHTA and FQGNSA. The CDR3 runs to 13 residues. CDR3 loop: CASSLSIGNIQYF. CDR3 coding DNA: TGTGCCAGCAGCTTAAGCATAGGAAACATTCAGTACTTC.

In this sample, this clonotype turned up many times. DNA for the CDR3: TGTGCCAGCAGCCTAATCGGACCCACAGATACGCAGTATTTT. Amino acids: CASSLIGPTDTQYF. This chain uses TRBV7-2 with TRBJ2-3; D remains unclear. The germline CDR1 and CDR2 sequences are SGHTA and FQGNSA. The CDR3 extends over 14 amino acids. V was clipped by 5 bases and J by 2 bases, with 11 bases between them.

This clonotype was detected many times. J is TRBJ2-3 and V is TRBV4-1, with D tentatively TRBD2 (6 bases). Germline CDR1 MGHRA, CDR2 YSYEKL. V was trimmed by 0 bases and J by 4 bases, leaving 14 bases between them. The CDR3 sequence is 16 residues long. Written as DNA, the CDR3 is TGCGCCAGCAGCCAAGAGATAGCGGCAAGTTCAGATACGCAGTATTTT. It yields the protein CASSQEIAASSDTQYF.

The chain has TRBV29-1 and TRBJ2-7; D gene unclear. Trimming removed 2 bases at V and 0 bases at J, with 11 bases between. The CDR3 has 14 residues. From germline, CDR1 is SQVTM and CDR2 ANQGSEA. The DNA for the CDR3 is TGCAGCGTTGAAAGATGGGGAAGCTCCTACGAGCAGTACTTC. Translated: CSVERWGSSYEQYF.

This clonotype was seen more than once but under ten times. The V gene is TRBV7-6, the J gene TRBJ2-2, with 8 bases that match TRBD1. This CDR3 spans 15 amino acids. Germline CDR1 and CDR2: SGHVS and FNYEAQ. The V segment lost 5 bases and the J segment 2 bases; nucleotides outside the gene matches: 4. CDR3: CASSQGQANTGELFF. CDR3 nucleotides: TGTGCCAGCAGCCAGGGACAGGCTAACACCGGGGAGCTGTTTTTT.

This chain connects TRBV6-2 or TRBV6-3 to TRBJ1-5; a weak D match, TRBD1 (5 bases). Germline V gives CDR1 MNHEY, CDR2 SVGEGT. The CDR3 contains 14 residues. Trimming shortened V by 2 bases and J by 6 bases, and 11 bases separated the two germline ends. CDR3 region: CASSYVTRGQPQHF. CDR3 bases: TGTGCCAGCAGTTACGTTACAAGGGGTCAGCCCCAGCATTTT.

Many counts were recorded for this clonotype. The chain employs TRBV20-1 and TRBJ1-5; 8 bases agree with TRBD1. The germline CDR1 and CDR2 sequences are DFQATT and SNEGSKA (reference sequence). The CDR3 spans 14 residues. With V trimmed by 3 bases and J by 2 bases, 3 bases remained unmatched. This CDR3 reads CSARGQEGNQPQHF. In nucleotides, the CDR3 is TGCAGTGCTAGGGGACAGGAAGGCAATCAGCCCCAGCATTTT.

V usage is TRBV5-5 and J usage is TRBJ2-3; possibly TRBD2 for D (6 bases). Germline-derived CDR1 and CDR2 are SGHKS and YYEKEE (reference sequence). The CDR3 spans 13 residues. Deletions cut 2 bases from V and 3 bases from J, with 7 bases between. The CDR3 nucleotides are TGTGCCAGCAGCTTTGGGGGGACAGATACGCAGTATTTT. Translated: CASSFGGTDTQYF.

This clonotype was counted many times. The chain recombines TRBV28 with TRBJ1-3; the D is unclear. Germline lookup yields CDR1 MDHEN and CDR2 SYDVKM. V was pared by 5 bases and J by 0 bases, with 11 bases between. CDR3 length: 15 residues. As DNA, the CDR3 is TGTGCCAGCAGTGATAATCACTTCTCTGGAAACACCATATATTTT. Its protein is CASSDNHFSGNTIYF.

This sequence joins TRBV5-1 and TRBJ1-1; D unclear. The CDR3 is made up of 13 amino acids. Per germline, CDR1 SGHRS and CDR2 YFSETQ. The V end was cut by 4 bases, the J end by 0 bases, with 7 bases between. The CDR3: CASSPLMNTEAFF. The CDR3 region has the DNA TGCGCCAGCAGCCCTCTCATGAACACTGAAGCTTTCTTT.

This clonotype was recorded many times. The chain uses TRBV3-1 and TRBJ2-2; TRBD1 is a possible D gene (6 bases). This CDR3 comprises 16 residues. Trimming left V 4 bases short and J 1 base short, with 13 bases between. In germline, CDR1 is LGHDT, CDR2 YNNKEL (reference sequence). The chain's CDR3 is CASSLQGGRNTGELFF. CDR3 DNA sequence: TGTGCCAGCAGCCTACAGGGCGGTAGGAACACCGGGGAGCTGTTTTTT.

This clonotype was counted ten times or more. The rearrangement uses TRBV7-2 and TRBJ2-5, with a weak D call TRBD2 (5 bases). CDR1 and CDR2 (germline): SGHTA, FQGNSA. Trimming pared 4 bases from V and 4 bases from J, leaving 16 bases between. The CDR3 is 15 residues long. CDR3 residues: CASSSSRPPGETQYF. The CDR3, as DNA: TGTGCCAGCAGCTCTAGCAGACCCCCTGGAGAGACCCAGTACTTC.

This clonotype was seen repeatedly, ten times or more. This rearrangement joins TRBV7-2 to TRBJ2-3; D tentatively reads TRBD1 or TRBD2 (5 bases each). The germline V gene has CDR1 SGHTA and CDR2 FQGNSA. The CDR3 totals 15 residues. Trimming removed 4 bases at V and 4 bases at J, with 15 bases between. The CDR3 DNA follows: TGTGCCAGCAGCTCCGAGGGGTTCCCTTCAGATACGCAGTATTTT. Protein: CASSSEGFPSDTQYF.

Many counts were recorded for this clonotype. V usage is TRBV7-8 and J usage is TRBJ1-2; D gene uncertain. Trimming pared 2 bases from V and 2 bases from J, leaving 9 bases between. The CDR3 spans 14 residues. CDR1 SGHVS and CDR2 FQNEAQ come from the germline V gene. Here the CDR3 DNA reads TGTGCCAGCAGCTTAATAGCAGTAAACTATGGCTACACCTTC. Translating gives CASSLIAVNYGYTF.